The entry below gives a single T cell receptor beta chain sequence along with its context. In its sample, this clone was seen a few times. Its antigen specificity is not known. No base quality information exists; no much larger clone differs at one position. The CDR3 regions of human TCRbeta chains were analyzed by immunosequencing. The study's processing was this. Repertoire TCRs were checked for matches against a reference library of SARS-CoV-2-specific TCRs that had been generated using the MIRA antigen-specificity platform. Breadth was defined as the fraction of unique TCRs that were SARS-CoV-2-associated. Depth was defined as the fraction of total T cells that were SARS-CoV-2-associated. Using the MIRA data, each spike-specific TCR was assigned both to the spike region to which the TCR was reactive and to a CD4 or CD8 class. Log10-transformed breadth and depth values were compared by one-way ANOVA with Sidak's multiple comparisons tests. TCRdb stores this immuneACCESS table with in-frame sequences only. Part of the clones is absent; in the studies checked, under half of the shortfall reflects unresolved V genes, and no reason is known for the rest. From that table come the V and J calls and clone size; the DNA was used to work out D and trimming. This sample holds approximately 180,000 clones; approximately 92% were observed only once. The ten most abundant clones make up around 0.96% of the sample.

The data belong to a study of T cell responses to AZD1222 COVID-19 vaccine (dated by TCRdb to the early 2020s). Study-wide context: TCR sequencing covered approximately 230 trial participants: approximately 200 given two doses of AZD1222 and around 25 given two doses of MenACWY control vaccine. Trial participants were enrolled into age subgroups of 18-55, 56-69 and 70-plus years, which contained around 150, 29 and 61 TCR-sequenced participants, respectively. On the study overall, not on this receptor specifically: Participants were mostly white British and included more females than males, and it was suggested by the authors that clonal diversity may have been underestimated. Because no day 14 peak-response samples were available, repertoires were characterized only after the peak T cell response. In the small 56-69-year group, the increase in depth fell short of significance, most likely because of low power. Only five or six AZD1222 recipients were SARS-CoV-2 seropositive at baseline, limiting conclusions about previously exposed vaccinees. After two AZD1222 doses, both the breadth and the depth of spike-specific TCRs were significantly higher than at day 0 and than in MenACWY recipients. Vaccine-associated CD4 TCRs spanned the whole spike protein, with dominant responses in regions 160-218 and 743-854. Reportedly, close to half of the unique spike-specific TCRs recognized epitopes lying outside the regions that are mutated in the B.1.351 and B.1.1.7 variants.

Reading the germline V gene gives CDR1 ENHRY and CDR2 SYGVKD. V loses 7 bases of germline sequence and J loses 5 bases, and the interval between the two ends is 12 bases. The CDR3 starts with the cysteine, ends with the phenylalanine, and has 13 residues. Only the CDR3 DNA is retained, 39 bases long and in frame from the first base. In the paper's terms, the time point label means: about 28 days (+/-7) after the second vaccine dose. The meaning of the sample's treatment or condition label: meningococcal conjugate vaccine given as trial control. Samples from vaccinated people were obtained from the UK trials COV001 and COV002, which included a single-blind randomized controlled phase 2/3 trial of AZD1222 (ChAdOx1 nCoV-19) in healthy adults. For TCRbeta chain sequencing, PBMC samples were collected from trial participants at day 0 and at day 28 after the second dose.

Here the sequenced sample was peripheral blood, taken 28 days after the second dose of the MenACWY control vaccine. The receptor was isolated from an adult who received the MenACWY meningococcal vaccine as a control. The chain was built from TRBV10-3 and TRBJ2-1, with TRBD1 as a weak D call on 6 bases. The encoded CDR3 is CAIMGAADNEQFF. The DNA sequence follows: TGTGCCATCATGGGGGCCGCCGACAATGAGCAGTTCTTC.